A single sample gave rise to the 20 T cell receptor beta chains below, sequenced in a study of blood T cell repertoires in COVID-19. Method: immunoSEQ multiplex PCR; TCRdb's copy keeps in-frame clones and lacks some. In the table there are around 280,000 clones, approximately 86% of which are singletons. Specimen: peripheral blood. These receptors originate from a woman in her 30s who had recovered from COVID-19.

In this sample, this clone turned up once. The V gene is TRBV7-8, the J gene TRBJ2-7; no definite D call. The CDR3 is made up of 14 amino acids. The V end lost 5 bases, the J end lost 7 bases, and 18 bases lay between the germline ends. From germline, CDR1 is SGHVS and CDR2 FQNEAQ. CDR3 protein: CASSLPGSQIEQYF. CDR3 sequence (DNA): TGTGCCAGCAGCCTACCCGGGTCTCAAATTGAGCAGTACTTC.

This clone has only one observation. The chain employs TRBV4-1 and TRBJ2-7; TRBD1 aligns across 11 bases. V lost 5 bases to trimming and J lost 5 bases; unmatched junction nucleotides: 8. The CDR3 is 15 amino acids. CDR1 and CDR2 (germline): MGHRA, YSYEKL. CDR3 DNA sequence: TGCGCCAGCAGCATACCCGGGACAGGGGGTCACGAGCAGTACTTC. Its protein is CASSIPGTGGHEQYF.

The V gene is TRBV10-3, the J gene TRBJ1-1, with TRBD1 identical over 7 bases. In germline, CDR1 is ENHRY, CDR2 SYGVKD. The CDR3 consists of 15 residues. V was clipped by 4 bases and J by 2 bases; unmatched bases: 7. The CDR3 region is CAISGWRGQNTEAFF. CDR3 nucleotide sequence: TGTGCCATCAGTGGGTGGAGGGGGCAAAACACTGAAGCTTTCTTT.

About this clone: One end of the junction fails to match germline, which may point to a read error. The V and J genes are TRBV5-7 and TRBJ2-7; 8 bases line up with TRBD1. TRBV5-7 is classed as an ORF, of uncertain function. This CDR3 comprises 10 residues. The CDR3 loop reads CTRTGNEQYF. Here the CDR3 DNA reads TGTACCAGGACAGGGAACGAGCAGTACTTC.

CDR3 nucleotide sequence: TGTGCCAGCAGCAAACCTCGGACAGCGCCACTCTCCTATAATTCACCCCTCCACTTT. Protein sequence: CASSKPRTAPLSYNSPLHF. The chain has TRBV21-1 and TRBJ1-6; the table assigns TRBD1, which was not confirmed against the DNA. TRBV21-1 is classified as a pseudogene. The CDR3 is 19 residues long.

The DNA for the CDR3 is TGTGCCAGCTCAGAGGACACTGAAGCTTTCTTT. The encoded protein is CASSEDTEAFF. This rearrangement joins TRBV18 to TRBJ1-1; no clear D gene. The CDR3 spans 11 residues. The V end was cut by 5 bases, the J end by 3 bases, with 4 bases between. Germline loops: CDR1 KGHSH, CDR2 LQKENI. The full variable domain, rest sourced from reference TRBV18 and TRBJ1-1, is NAGVMQNPRHLVRRRGQEARLRCSPMKGHSHVYWYRQLPEEGLKFMVYLQKENIIDESGMPKERFSAEFPKEGPSILRIQQVVRGDSAAYFCASSEDTEAFFGQGTRLTVV.

V usage is TRBV18 and J usage is TRBJ2-3, with 8 bases fitting TRBD1. With 3 bases clipped from V and 4 bases from J, the junction kept 9 bases outside the gene matches. This CDR3 spans 16 amino acids. Germline V gene data show CDR1 as KGHSH and CDR2 as LQKENI. The CDR3 DNA sequence: TGTGCCAGCTCACCTATCACAGGGGGTACGGCAGATACGCAGTATTTT. This gives the protein CASSPITGGTADTQYF.

This clone was found many times. The chain carries TRBV30 and TRBJ1-2, with 9 nucleotides matching TRBD1. After removal of 5 bases from V and 4 bases from J, the junction contained 11 bases not matched to a gene. Germline-derived CDR1 and CDR2 are GTSNPN and SVGIG (reference sequence). CDR3 size: 15 residues. The CDR3 sequence is CAWYRDRAISYGYTF. The CDR3 nucleotides read TGTGCCTGGTATCGGGACAGGGCAATCAGCTATGGCTACACCTTC.

The chain couples TRBV10-1 to TRBJ2-2; perhaps TRBD1 as D (6 bases). Trimming left V 3 bases short and J 2 bases short, with 13 bases between. The CDR3 runs to 16 residues. The germline V gene encodes CDR1 WNHNN and CDR2 SYGVQD (reference sequence). CDR3 protein: CASSDFRTDNTGELFF. The CDR3 DNA sequence: TGCGCCAGCAGTGACTTCCGGACAGATAACACCGGGGAGCTGTTTTTT.

The rearrangement links TRBV6-5 to TRBJ1-3; D might be TRBD1 (6 bases). Germline CDR1 is MNHEY and CDR2 is SVGAGI. The CDR3 is made up of 15 amino acids. The V end lost 4 bases, the J end lost 8 bases, and 18 bases lay between the germline ends. The CDR3 spells CASSFSQGSGDTIYF. The DNA of the CDR3 is TGTGCCAGCAGTTTCTCCCAGGGGAGTGGGGACACCATATATTTT.

This clone was detected only once. This sample includes further DNA sequences coding for the same CDR3. The chain combines TRBV19 with TRBJ2-7, with TRBD2 identical over 7 bases. After removal of 7 bases from V and 2 bases from J, the junction contained 2 bases not matched to a gene. This CDR3 region has 12 residues. The V gene's germline CDR1 is LNHDA and CDR2 SQIVND (reference sequence). CDR3 sequence reads: CASMGGTYEQYF. In nucleotides, the CDR3 is TGTGCCAGTATGGGAGGGACCTACGAGCAGTACTTC.

The chain is built from TRBV11-2 and TRBJ1-1; 7 bases align to TRBD1. The trim removed 3 bases at V and 1 base at J, leaving 5 bases unmatched. CDR1 SGHAT and CDR2 FQNNGV come from the germline V gene. The CDR3 sequence is 15 residues long. The CDR3 spells CASSLGTVRNTEAFF. CDR3 DNA sequence: TGTGCCAGCAGCTTGGGGACAGTAAGGAACACTGAAGCTTTCTTT. Based on the CDR3 plus reference TRBV11-2 and TRBJ1-1, the full variable domain is EAGVAQSPRYKIIEKRQSVAFWCNPISGHATLYWYQQILGQGPKLLIQFQNNGVVDDSQLPKDRFSAERLKGVDSTLKIQPAKLEDSAVYLCASSLGTVRNTEAFFGQGTRLTVV.

V usage is TRBV19 and J usage is TRBJ2-6, with D maybe TRBD1 (5 bases). Between the trimmed V and J ends, which lost 6 bases and 0 bases, there was a span of 9 bases. Per germline, CDR1 LNHDA and CDR2 SQIVND (reference sequence). This CDR3 contains 15 residues. The CDR3: CASSRRDSGANVLTF. The DNA for the CDR3 is TGTGCCAGTAGCCGCAGGGACTCTGGGGCCAACGTCCTGACTTTC.

The chain uses TRBV6-4 and TRBJ2-2; D perhaps matches TRBD1 (6 bases). The germline gives CDR1 MRHNA, CDR2 SNTAGT. Trimming left V 0 bases short and J 7 bases short, with 9 bases between. CDR3 length equals 14 residues. The CDR3 here is CASSDSIRGGELFF. CDR3 DNA: TGTGCCAGCAGTGACTCGATCAGGGGCGGGGAGCTGTTTTTT.

This chain connects TRBV12-3 or TRBV12-4 to TRBJ1-6; D call uncertain. With 2 bases removed from V and 9 bases from J, the gap between germline ends came to 5 bases. The CDR3 is 12 amino acids. This CDR3 is CASSLRVSPLHF. The CDR3 DNA sequence: TGTGCCAGCAGTTTACGGGTTTCACCCCTCCACTTT.

This clone was picked up a small number of times. V is TRBV3-1 (or the pseudogene TRBV3-2) and J is TRBJ1-1; possible D gene TRBD1, 5 bases. This CDR3 is built from 13 residues. V lost 5 bases to trimming and J lost 11 bases, with 18 bases between them. CDR1 is LGHDT, CDR2 YNNKEL, per germline (reference sequence). CDR3 residues: CASSFLAGGGAFF. As DNA, the CDR3 is TGTGCCAGCAGCTTTCTCGCGGGGGGAGGCGCTTTCTTT.

This clone has just a few counts. V usage is TRBV24-1 and J usage is TRBJ2-3; 7 bases fit TRBD2. Trimming at V came to 0 bases and at J to 4 bases, leaving 9 bases not matched to a gene. The CDR3 length is 17 residues. Germline V CDR1 and CDR2: KGHDR, SFDVKD. In nucleotides, the CDR3 is TGTGCCACCAGTGATTTGCAAAGCGGGATAGAGGCAGATACGCAGTATTTT. Protein sequence: CATSDLQSGIEADTQYF.

This clone has at least ten counts. The V gene is TRBV5-6, the J gene TRBJ1-2, with 7 bases fitting TRBD1. This CDR3 has 14 amino acids. CDR1 and CDR2 from the germline V gene are SGHDT and YYEEEE. Losses at the gene ends were 2 bases for V and 4 bases for J; bases not matched to a gene: 5. CDR3 nucleotide sequence: TGTGCCAGCAGCTTCATTCAGGGGGTCTATGGCTACACCTTC. Its translation is CASSFIQGVYGYTF.

This clone was seen only a few times. The chain links TRBV7-9 to TRBJ1-5; D is undetermined. The CDR3 length is 17 residues. Trimming removed 1 base from V and 1 base from J, with 14 bases in between. Per the germline V gene, CDR1 is SEHNR and CDR2 is FQNEAQ (reference sequence). CDR3 nucleotides: TGTGCCAGCAGCTTAGGTGGAGGAGGGTCGAGCAATCAGCCCCAGCATTTT. Protein product: CASSLGGGGSSNQPQHF.

J is TRBJ1-5 and V is TRBV10-2; TRBD1 might be the D (5 bases). This CDR3 is built from 13 residues. V was clipped by 4 bases and J by 3 bases, with 7 bases between them. Germline values: CDR1 WSHSY, CDR2 SAAADI. CDR3: CASSGQSNQPQHF. CDR3 in DNA: TGCGCCAGCAGTGGACAGTCCAATCAGCCCCAGCATTTT.